The clone carrying this TCR beta chain was seen a handful of times. Its matching antigen is unknown. The record originates from a study of beta chain features in type 1 diabetes. J lost 2 bases, V lost 6 bases, and 5 bases had no gene match. The CDR3 totals 13 residues. The germline V gene has CDR1 SQVTM and CDR2 ANQGSEA. Expressed TCRB transcripts were sequenced after all isolated RNA was converted to cDNA. Generated by immunoSEQ multiplex PCR, the TCRdb table keeps only in-frame clones and is missing some. The table shows about 710,000 clones, with over 11% occurring only once. The study, taken as a whole, reports: Moderate yet significant TCRB CDR3 shortening was seen in Type 1 diabetes patients in all four CD4+ subsets. The analysis here could not establish whether HLA type shapes TCRB rearrangement.

Specimen: naive CD4+ T cells from blood. The J gene is TRBJ1-1, the V gene TRBV29-1; 8 nucleotides match TRBD1. The sequence was obtained from a young man with type 1 diabetes. The DNA for the CDR3 is TGCAGCGTGGAGCAGGGGGCCAACACTGAAGCTTTCTTT. Its protein product is CSVEQGANTEAFF.